This T cell receptor beta chain originates from a study of OX40 agonist ivuxolimab in advanced cancers. Study information: Patients were dosed with the agonistic anti-OX40 (CD134) antibody ivuxolimab. Every 2 weeks, patients got intravenous ivuxolimab at one of six dose levels (0.01-10 mg/kg). Cancers in dose escalation were hepatocellular, melanoma, renal cell and head and neck.

TCRdb's table, derived via immunoSEQ multiplex PCR, lists solely in-frame clones and lacks some. The sample has about 45,000 clones, more than 80% seen once. As to this clone: The antigen is unknown.

Findings and limits, study-wide: Expanded clones were, on average, more numerous in CD8+ T cells than in CD4+.

The sequences come from CD4+ or CD8+ T cells sorted from blood, collected in a trial of the OX40 agonist ivuxolimab. This TCR was sampled from an adult with an advanced solid tumor such as melanoma, head and neck, liver or kidney cancer.

CDR3 in DNA: TGTGCCAGCAGCGCCACAGGGGGCTCCTACAATGAGCAGTTCTTC. Amino acid sequence: CASSATGGSYNEQFF. The rearrangement links TRBV9 to TRBJ2-1, with 8 bases that match TRBD1. The germline V gene has CDR1 SGDLS and CDR2 YYNGEE. Trimming removed 3 bases from V and 0 bases from J; junction bases left unmatched: 2. CDR3 length equals 15 residues. The complete variable domain, with remaining parts taken from reference TRBV9 and TRBJ2-1, reads DSGVTQTPKHLITATGQRVTLRCSPRSGDLSVYWYQQSLDQGLQFLIQYYNGEERAKGNILERFSAQQFPDLHSELNLSSLELGDSALYFCASSATGGSYNEQFFGPGTRLTVL.